These T cell receptor beta chains were read from a single sample in a study of blood T cell repertoires in COVID-19. The table came from immunoSEQ multiplex PCR; TCRdb's copy has only in-frame clones and leaves some out. The sample consists of 40,000 to 65,000 clones, around 84% of them appearing once. The material sequenced was peripheral blood. These receptors all stem from a man between 65 and 85 years old with active COVID-19. The conserved cysteine and the conserved F or W are not part of the CDR3 here. The order of the fields is CDR3 protein, J gene, CDR3 length, V gene.

cdr3_aa: ASSLAGLGSYNEQF
j_call: TRBJ2-1
cdr3_length: 14
v_call: TRBV7-2

cdr3_aa: ASSLARRGNEKLF
j_call: TRBJ1-4
cdr3_length: 13
v_call: TRBV5-6

cdr3_aa: AISEGGTDTQY
j_call: TRBJ2-3
cdr3_length: 11
v_call: TRBV10-3

cdr3_aa: ASSLMGPNSPLH
j_call: TRBJ1-6
cdr3_length: 12
v_call: TRBV7-3

cdr3_aa: ASSLPGGPGSSGNTIY
j_call: TRBJ1-3
cdr3_length: 16
v_call: TRBV3-1/TRBV3-2

cdr3_aa: ASKPQGTANYGYT
j_call: TRBJ1-2
cdr3_length: 13
v_call: TRBV5-1

cdr3_aa: AISEVTGGVGPQH
j_call: TRBJ1-5
cdr3_length: 13
v_call: TRBV10-3

cdr3_aa: ASSPVGQAGYQPQH
j_call: TRBJ1-5
cdr3_length: 14
v_call: TRBV18

cdr3_aa: ASRLALAGGSQRVTDTQY
j_call: TRBJ2-3
cdr3_length: 18
v_call: TRBV12-2

cdr3_aa: ASSLDRVNYEQY
j_call: TRBJ2-7
cdr3_length: 12
v_call: TRBV11-2

cdr3_aa: ASSPNRVGSPLH
j_call: TRBJ1-6
cdr3_length: 12
v_call: TRBV4-1

cdr3_aa: ASSSYYGYT
j_call: TRBJ1-2
cdr3_length: 9
v_call: TRBV19

cdr3_aa: ASRSSQGSWQHQPQH
j_call: TRBJ1-5
cdr3_length: 15
v_call: TRBV5-8

cdr3_aa: ARSFPGWGNQPQH
j_call: TRBJ1-5
cdr3_length: 13
v_call: TRBV5-3

cdr3_aa: ASSVPGQVLSGANVLT
j_call: TRBJ2-6
cdr3_length: 16
v_call: TRBV6-1

cdr3_aa: SVALAGSTDTQY
j_call: TRBJ2-3
cdr3_length: 12
v_call: TRBV29-1

cdr3_aa: ASSLGTSGAYNEQF
j_call: TRBJ2-1
cdr3_length: 14
v_call: TRBV7-9

cdr3_aa: ASSRPGSPETQY
j_call: TRBJ2-5
cdr3_length: 12
v_call: TRBV19